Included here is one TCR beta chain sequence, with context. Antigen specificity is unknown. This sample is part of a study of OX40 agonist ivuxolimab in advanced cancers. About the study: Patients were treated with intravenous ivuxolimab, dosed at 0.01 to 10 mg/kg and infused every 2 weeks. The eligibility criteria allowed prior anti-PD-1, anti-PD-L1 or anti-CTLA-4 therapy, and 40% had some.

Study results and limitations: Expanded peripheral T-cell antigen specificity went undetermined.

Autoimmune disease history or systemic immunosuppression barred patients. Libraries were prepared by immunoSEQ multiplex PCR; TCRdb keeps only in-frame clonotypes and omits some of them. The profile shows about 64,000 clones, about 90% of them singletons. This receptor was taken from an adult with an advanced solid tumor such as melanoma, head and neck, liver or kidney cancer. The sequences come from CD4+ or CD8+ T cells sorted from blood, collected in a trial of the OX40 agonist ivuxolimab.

The CDR3 region is CASSGRQGAYEQYF. CDR3 DNA: TGTGCCAGCAGCGGAAGACAGGGGGCCTACGAGCAGTACTTC. The chain joins TRBV9 to TRBJ2-7; 9 bases match TRBD1. Germline assignment: CDR1 SGDLS and CDR2 YYNGEE. The CDR3 is 14 residues long. After removal of 3 bases from V and 2 bases from J, the junction contained 3 bases not matched to a gene.